Following are 9 T cell receptor beta chains from one sample sequenced in a study of blood T cell repertoires in COVID-19. This table comes from immunoSEQ multiplex PCR, and its TCRdb copy is limited to in-frame clones, with some not included. The sample lists 80,000 or so clones; about nine tenths were seen once. What was sequenced was peripheral blood. These receptors all come from a human donor in a cohort sampled during active COVID-19.

The V and J genes are TRBV3-1 (or the pseudogene TRBV3-2) and TRBJ1-1, with D tentatively TRBD1 (6 bases). Germline lookup yields CDR1 LGHDT and CDR2 YNNKEL (reference sequence). The V end was cut by 1 base, the J end by 1 base, with 7 bases between. CDR3 length: 14 residues. As DNA, the CDR3 is TGTGCCAGCAGCCAAGGGGGGCAGAACACTGAAGCTTTCTTT. Translating gives CASSQGGQNTEAFF.

The CDR3 DNA sequence: TGTGCCAGTAGTACGGGGGACAGGGGTATCTCTGGAAACACCATATATTTT. Its protein product is CASSTGDRGISGNTIYF. The chain links TRBV19 to TRBJ1-3, with 10 bases aligning to TRBD1. The CDR3 consists of 17 residues. V was clipped by 4 bases and J by 0 bases; unmatched bases: 6. Germline V gene data show CDR1 as LNHDA and CDR2 as SQIVND (reference sequence).

The chain employs TRBV13 and TRBJ1-2, with D possibly TRBD1 on 5 matching bases. Trimming cost V 2 bases and J 6 bases, with 10 bases left between them. The V gene's germline CDR1 is PRHDT and CDR2 FYEKMQ (reference sequence). There are 13 residues in the CDR3. The CDR3 loop is CASSLRAGNGYTF. The CDR3 region has the DNA TGTGCCAGCAGCTTACGGGCAGGGAATGGCTACACCTTC. Drawing the rest from reference TRBV13 and TRBJ1-2, the complete variable domain is AAGVIQSPRHLIKEKRETATLKCYPIPRHDTVYWYQQGPGQDPQFLISFYEKMQSDKGSIPDRFSAQQFSDYHSELNMSSLELGDSALYFCASSLRAGNGYTFGSGTRLTVV.

The V call is TRBV14, the J call TRBJ1-4, with D possibly matching TRBD1 (5 bases). V was pared by 1 base and J by 6 bases, with 15 bases between. The germline V gene has CDR1 SGHDN and CDR2 FVKESK. CDR3 length: 16 amino acids. CDR3 bases: TGTGCCAGCAGCCAAGTGAACCAGGGTTGGTATGAAAAACTGTTTTTT. Its translation: CASSQVNQGWYEKLFF.

The count of this clone is one. The chain combines TRBV6-5 with TRBJ2-1; the D gene is possibly TRBD2 (6 bases). Germline CDR1 MNHEY, CDR2 SVGAGI. The CDR3 runs to 14 residues. Trimming pared 5 bases from V and 5 bases from J, leaving 13 bases between. The CDR3 bases are TGTGCCAGCAGTACCGGCGGGGTCGACAATGAGCAGTTCTTC. Protein: CASSTGGVDNEQFF.

The V gene is TRBV28, the J gene TRBJ1-2; possibly TRBD1 for D (6 bases). V shed 2 bases and J shed 6 bases, with 16 bases lying between them. The V gene's germline CDR1 is MDHEN and CDR2 SYDVKM. This CDR3 region has 15 residues. Here the CDR3 DNA reads TGTGCCAGCAGTTTACCGTTGGGGGCCTATGATGGCTACACCTTC. It specifies CASSLPLGAYDGYTF.

V and J are TRBV5-6 and TRBJ1-6; TRBD1 matches 7 bases. V dropped 4 bases and J dropped 3; count of bases not matched to a gene: 7. The germline gives CDR1 SGHDT, CDR2 YYEEEE. This CDR3 spans 16 amino acids. The CDR3 sequence is CASSPLGDSYNSPLHF. The DNA of the CDR3 is TGTGCCAGCAGCCCGCTCGGGGACAGCTATAATTCACCCCTCCACTTT.

The chain joins TRBV28 to TRBJ1-1; perhaps TRBD1 as D (6 bases). CDR1 is MDHEN and CDR2 is SYDVKM in the germline V gene. The CDR3 has 14 amino acids. Trimming removed 5 bases at V and 4 bases at J, with 14 bases between. CDR3 sequence (DNA): TGTGCCAGCAGTATTACAGGGATGGGCACTGAAGCTTTCTTT. This sequence encodes CASSITGMGTEAFF.

The rearrangement links TRBV6-1 to TRBJ2-5; the D is unclear. CDR3 length equals 13 residues. V lost 1 base to trimming and J lost 4 bases, with 7 bases between them. Looked up from germline, CDR1 is MNHNS and CDR2 is SASEGT. CDR3 amino acids: CASSEVSVETQYF. For the CDR3, the DNA is TGTGCCAGCAGTGAAGTATCGGTAGAGACCCAGTACTTC.